This T cell receptor beta chain was identified during a study of beta chain features in type 1 diabetes. Study overall: Healthy donors resembled patients in age, gender and cell yields. Study observations and caveats: PCR might preferentially amplify shorter templates, equally in patients and controls. In all four CD4+ subsets, TCRB CDR3 length was significantly, moderately reduced in type 1 diabetes.

Since all of the isolated RNA was reverse transcribed, expressed TCRB transcripts were what got sequenced. The assay was immunoSEQ multiplex PCR, and TCRdb's table has in-frame clones only and misses some. The sample consists of approximately 600,000 clones, around 12% of them appearing once. V was trimmed by 3 bases and J by 4 bases, leaving 13 bases between them. This CDR3 is built from 14 residues. Germline CDR1 LNHDA, CDR2 SQIVND (reference sequence). This clone has just a few counts. Its specificity is not known. The genes are TRBV19 and TRBJ2-7; a possible D gene is TRBD2 (6 bases). Specimen: naive CD4+ T cells from blood. This receptor was obtained from a man younger than 40 with type 1 diabetes. This chain's CDR3 is CASSMAGRRYEQYF. CDR3 sequence (DNA): TGTGCCAGTAGTATGGCAGGGAGGCGTTACGAGCAGTACTTC.